This is a list of T cell receptor beta chains from one sample in a study of regulatory T cells in long-lasting Graves disease. Using its own MiXCR run on the multiplex PCR reads, TCRdb lists one record per CDR3 protein. The repertoire consists of over 350,000 distinct CDR3 sequences, with 20% occurring once and the leading ten covering roughly 20%. The sequencing here drew on peripheral blood mononuclear cells (PBMCs), taken when the disease was refractory, from a patient treated with antithyroid drugs. All receptors derive from a female donor with Graves disease. CDR3s include the opening cysteine and the closing phenylalanine or tryptophan. The D gene is left open where the match is weak. Some rows mark clone size as missing; the rest say once, few, many or name a class of expanded clone.

abundance,d_gene,j_gene,v_gene,len,CDR3aa,CDR3nt
many,NA,TRBJ1-2,TRBV6-2/TRBV6-3,13,CASSYSEGSGYTF,TGTGCCAGCAGTTACTCGGAGGGAAGCGGCTACACCTTC
few,NA,TRBJ2-2,TRBV11-2,17,CASSFLFADSNTGELFF,TGTGCCAGCAGCTTTCTTTTCGCGGATTCGAACACCGGGGAGCTGTTTTTT
many,TRBD1,TRBJ2-5,TRBV7-2,18,CASTTSPGAGGLGETQYF,TGTGCCAGCACCACAAGCCCGGGCGCAGGGGGCTTGGGGGAGACCCAGTACTTC
NA,NA,TRBJ2-3,TRBV6-2/TRBV6-3,14,CASSNSHSTDTQYF,TGTGCCAGCAGTAACTCCCATAGCACAGATACGCAGTATTTT
NA,TRBD1,TRBJ1-5,TRBV12-3/TRBV12-4,15,CASTGRAGGFQPQHF,TGTGCCAGCACCGGTCGGGCAGGGGGTTTTCAGCCCCAGCATTTT
many,NA,TRBJ2-7,TRBV11-2,13,CASSLDSGTEQYF,TGTGCCAGCAGCTTAGATTCCGGGACAGAGCAGTACTTC
few,TRBD1,TRBJ2-7,TRBV7-2,15,CASSPDRGFGGEQYF,TGTGCCAGCAGCCCCGACAGGGGTTTTGGTGGCGAGCAGTACTTC
many,NA,TRBJ1-5,TRBV28,17,CASSLFESARAAWAQHF,TGTGCCAGCAGTTTATTTGAGTCCGCGAGGGCCGCTTGGGCCCAGCATTTT
many,NA,TRBJ1-1,TRBV7-2,15,CASSWSTPFNTEAFF,TGTGCCAGCAGCTGGTCGACACCATTCAACACTGAAGCTTTCTTT
NA,NA,TRBJ2-3,TRBV7-2,13,CASSSGDPDTQYF,TGTGCCAGCAGCTCAGGGGACCCAGATACGCAGTATTTT
once,TRBD1,TRBJ2-1,TRBV20-1,17,CSASPDRGESSYNEQFF,TGCAGTGCTAGTCCGGACAGGGGAGAAAGCTCCTACAATGAGCAGTTCTTC
NA,NA,TRBJ1-5,TRBV3-1,15,CASSQDASPNQPQHF,TGTGCCAGCAGCCAAGACGCCAGCCCTAATCAGCCCCAGCATTTT
once,TRBD2,TRBJ2-3,TRBV20-1,14,CSANIAGGTDTQYF,TGCAGTGCAAATATAGCGGGAGGCACAGATACGCAGTATTTT
many,NA,TRBJ1-5,TRBV20-1,13,CSAGIEPNQPQHF,TGCAGTGCGGGTATAGAGCCCAATCAGCCCCAGCATTTT
NA,NA,TRBJ2-7,TRBV27,14,CASSLSEGAVEQYF,TGTGCCAGCAGTTTATCGGAGGGGGCGGTCGAGCAGTACTTC
NA,NA,TRBJ2-7,TRBV7-8,12,CASSHLGAEQYF,TGTGCCAGCAGCCACTTGGGGGCCGAGCAGTACTTC
NA,TRBD1,TRBJ2-3,TRBV28,15,CASSQDRVATDTQYF,TGTGCCAGCAGTCAGGACAGGGTTGCGACAGATACGCAGTATTTT
many,NA,TRBJ2-3,TRBV12-3/TRBV12-4,12,CASSLISDTQYF,TGTGCCAGCAGTTTAATTTCAGATACGCAGTATTTT
NA,NA,TRBJ2-7,TRBV3-1,17,CASSQEISGGAGDEQYF,TGTGCCAGCAGCCAAGAGATCAGTGGGGGTGCTGGGGACGAGCAGTACTTC
few,TRBD1,TRBJ1-2,TRBV10-3,13,CAITGTGKYGYTF,TGTGCCATCACCGGGACAGGGAAGTATGGCTACACCTTC
few,NA,TRBJ1-2,TRBV4-1,16,CASSQDAQGISYGYTF,TGCGCCAGCAGCCAAGATGCGCAGGGGATTAGCTATGGCTACACCTTC
many,TRBD1,TRBJ1-4,TRBV7-2,16,CASSLGYRGRAEKLFF,TGTGCCAGCAGCCTAGGATACAGGGGGCGCGCTGAAAAACTGTTTTTT
few,TRBD1,TRBJ1-2,TRBV6-1,17,CASRRTGTGVPGYGYTF,TGTGCCAGCAGGCGCACCGGGACAGGGGTCCCCGGCTATGGCTACACCTTC
NA,NA,TRBJ1-1,TRBV7-2,15,CASSLVGGSNTEAFF,TGTGCCAGCAGCTTAGTTGGGGGGTCGAACACTGAAGCTTTCTTT
NA,TRBD2,TRBJ2-3,TRBV24-1,16,CATSDVTSGSTDTQYF,TGTGCCACCAGTGACGTTACTAGCGGGAGCACAGATACGCAGTATTTT
NA,NA,TRBJ2-3,TRBV7-3,15,CASSLQRGNTDTQYF,TGTGCCAGCAGCTTACAACGGGGCAACACAGATACGCAGTATTTT
many,TRBD2,TRBJ2-5,TRBV5-6,16,CASSLAGEGYQETQYF,TGTGCCAGCAGCTTGGCGGGGGAGGGCTACCAAGAGACCCAGTACTTC
many,NA,TRBJ2-7,TRBV12-5,12,CASGLDSYEQYF,TGTGCTAGTGGTTTGGACAGTTACGAGCAGTACTTC
NA,NA,TRBJ1-3,TRBV11-2,14,CASSYYTSGNTIYF,TGTGCCAGCAGTTACTACACCTCTGGAAACACCATATATTTT
many,NA,TRBJ2-7,TRBV12-3/TRBV12-4,12,CASSLDLSEQYF,TGTGCCAGCAGTTTAGACCTCAGCGAGCAGTACTTC